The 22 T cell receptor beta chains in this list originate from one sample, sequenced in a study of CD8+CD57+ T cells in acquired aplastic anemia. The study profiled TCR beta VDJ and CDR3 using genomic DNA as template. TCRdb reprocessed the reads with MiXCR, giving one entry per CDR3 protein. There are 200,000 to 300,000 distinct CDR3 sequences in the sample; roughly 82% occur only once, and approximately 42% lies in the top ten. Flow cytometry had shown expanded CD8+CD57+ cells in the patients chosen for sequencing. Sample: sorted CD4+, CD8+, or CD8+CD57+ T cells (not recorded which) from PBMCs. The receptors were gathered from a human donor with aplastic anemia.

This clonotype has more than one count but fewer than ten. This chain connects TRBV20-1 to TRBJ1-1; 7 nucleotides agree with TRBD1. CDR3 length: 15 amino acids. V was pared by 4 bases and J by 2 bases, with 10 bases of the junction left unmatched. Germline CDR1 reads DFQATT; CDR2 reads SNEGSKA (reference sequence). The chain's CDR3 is CSAMGGRDRNTEAFF. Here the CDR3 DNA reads TGCAGTGCTATGGGTGGTCGGGACAGAAACACTGAAGCTTTCTTT.

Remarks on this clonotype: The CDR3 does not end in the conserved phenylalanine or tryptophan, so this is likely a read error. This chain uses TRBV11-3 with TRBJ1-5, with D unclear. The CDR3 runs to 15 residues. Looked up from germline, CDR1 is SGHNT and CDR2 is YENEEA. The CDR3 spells CASSLDGIGRQPQHS. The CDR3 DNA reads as TGCGCCAGCAGCCTAGATGGAATAGGACGTCAGCCCCAGCATTCT.

CDR3 sequence reads: CASNAVQSADGYTF. The CDR3 bases are TGTGCCAGCAACGCCGTCCAGAGCGCGGATGGCTACACCTTC. The chain joins TRBV7-3 to TRBJ1-2; no clear D. Looked up from germline, CDR1 is SGHTA and CDR2 is FQGTGA. The CDR3 sequence is 14 residues long. V lost 7 bases and J lost 6, with 18 bases in between.

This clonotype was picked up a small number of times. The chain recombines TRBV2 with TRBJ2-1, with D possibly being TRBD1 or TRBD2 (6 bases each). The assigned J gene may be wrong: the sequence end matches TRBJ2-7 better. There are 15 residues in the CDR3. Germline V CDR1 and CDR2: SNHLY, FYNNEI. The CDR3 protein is CASSLVGGGAYEQYF. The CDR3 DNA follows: TGTGCCAGCAGTTTGGTCGGGGGCGGGGCGTATGAGCAGTACTTC.

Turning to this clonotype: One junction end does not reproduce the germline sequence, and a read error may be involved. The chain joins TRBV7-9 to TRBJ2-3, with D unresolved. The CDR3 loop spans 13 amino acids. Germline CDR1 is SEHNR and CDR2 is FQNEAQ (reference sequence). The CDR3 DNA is TGTGCCAGCAGCGTAGTACCCGCGGATCCGTATTTTTTT. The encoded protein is CASSVVPADPYFF.

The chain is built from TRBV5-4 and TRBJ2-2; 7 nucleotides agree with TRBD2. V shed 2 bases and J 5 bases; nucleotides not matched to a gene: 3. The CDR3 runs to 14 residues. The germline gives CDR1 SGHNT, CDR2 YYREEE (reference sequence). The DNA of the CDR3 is TGTGCCAGCAGCTTTGATAGCGGGACCGGGGAGCTGTTTTTT. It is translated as CASSFDSGTGELFF.

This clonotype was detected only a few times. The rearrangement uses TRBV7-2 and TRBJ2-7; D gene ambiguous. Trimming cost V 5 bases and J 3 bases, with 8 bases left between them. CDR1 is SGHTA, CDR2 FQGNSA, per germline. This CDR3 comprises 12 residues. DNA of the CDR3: TGTGCCAGCAGCACCCAACTCTACGAGCAGTACTTC. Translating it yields CASSTQLYEQYF. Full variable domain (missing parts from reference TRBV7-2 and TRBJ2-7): GAGVSQSPSNKVTEKGKDVELRCDPISGHTALYWYRQSLGQGLEFLIYFQGNSAPDKSGLPSDRFSAERTGGSVSTLTIQRTQQEDSAVYLCASSTQLYEQYFGPGTRLTVT.

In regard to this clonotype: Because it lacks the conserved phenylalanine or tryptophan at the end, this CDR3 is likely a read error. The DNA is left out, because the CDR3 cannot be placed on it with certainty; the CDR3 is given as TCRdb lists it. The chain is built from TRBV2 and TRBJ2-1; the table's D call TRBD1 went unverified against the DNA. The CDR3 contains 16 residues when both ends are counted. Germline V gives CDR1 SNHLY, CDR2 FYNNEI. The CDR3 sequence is CASSLQRSGERDEQSV.

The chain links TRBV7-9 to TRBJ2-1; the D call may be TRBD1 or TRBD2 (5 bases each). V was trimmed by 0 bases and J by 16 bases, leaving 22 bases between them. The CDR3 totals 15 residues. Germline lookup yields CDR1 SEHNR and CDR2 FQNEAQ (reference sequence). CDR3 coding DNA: TGTGCCAGCAGCTTAGCTAGTAGCTACGGGGCCAACGTCTTCTTC. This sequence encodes CASSLASSYGANVFF.

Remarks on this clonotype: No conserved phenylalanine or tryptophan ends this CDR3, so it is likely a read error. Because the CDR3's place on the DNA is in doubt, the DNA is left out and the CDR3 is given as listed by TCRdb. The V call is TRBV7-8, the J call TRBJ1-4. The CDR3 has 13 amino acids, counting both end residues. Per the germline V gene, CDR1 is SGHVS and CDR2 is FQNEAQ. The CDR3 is CASSQVWEEELLY.

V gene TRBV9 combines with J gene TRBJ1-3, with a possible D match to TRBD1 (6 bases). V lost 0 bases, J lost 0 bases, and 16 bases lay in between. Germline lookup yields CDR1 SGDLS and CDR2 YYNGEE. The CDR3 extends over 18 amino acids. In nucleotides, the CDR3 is TGTGCCAGCAGCGTAGCTTTATCCGGCAGGGGCTCTGGAAACACCATATATTTT. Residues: CASSVALSGRGSGNTIYF.

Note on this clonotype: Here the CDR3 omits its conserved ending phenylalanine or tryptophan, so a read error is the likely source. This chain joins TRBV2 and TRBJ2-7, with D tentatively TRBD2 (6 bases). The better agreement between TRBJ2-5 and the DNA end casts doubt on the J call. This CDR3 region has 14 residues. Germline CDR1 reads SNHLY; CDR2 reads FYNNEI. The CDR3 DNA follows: TGTGCCACCAGCAGCGGAGGGCCGGAGGAGACCCAGTACTGC. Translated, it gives CATSSGGPEETQYC.

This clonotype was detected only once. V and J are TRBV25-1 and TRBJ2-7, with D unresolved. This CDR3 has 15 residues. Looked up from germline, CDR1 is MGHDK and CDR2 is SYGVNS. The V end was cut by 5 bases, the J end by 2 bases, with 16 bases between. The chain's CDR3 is CASSTQGSPPYEQYF. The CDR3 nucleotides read TGTGCCAGCAGTACGCAAGGGTCCCCACCCTACGAGCAGTACTTC.

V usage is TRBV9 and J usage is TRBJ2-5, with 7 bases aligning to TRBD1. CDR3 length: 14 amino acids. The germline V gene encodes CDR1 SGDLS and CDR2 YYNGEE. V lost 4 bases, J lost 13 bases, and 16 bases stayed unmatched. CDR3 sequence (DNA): TGTGCCAGCAGCATAGGGGGACAGAGCACAACCACGTACTTC. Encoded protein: CASSIGGQSTTTYF.

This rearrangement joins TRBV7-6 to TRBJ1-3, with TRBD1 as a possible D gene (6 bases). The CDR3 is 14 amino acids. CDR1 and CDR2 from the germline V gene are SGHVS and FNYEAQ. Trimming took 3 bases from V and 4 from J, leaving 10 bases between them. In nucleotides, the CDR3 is TGTGCCAGCAGCTTGACAGGTTCCGGAAACACCATATATTTT. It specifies CASSLTGSGNTIYF.

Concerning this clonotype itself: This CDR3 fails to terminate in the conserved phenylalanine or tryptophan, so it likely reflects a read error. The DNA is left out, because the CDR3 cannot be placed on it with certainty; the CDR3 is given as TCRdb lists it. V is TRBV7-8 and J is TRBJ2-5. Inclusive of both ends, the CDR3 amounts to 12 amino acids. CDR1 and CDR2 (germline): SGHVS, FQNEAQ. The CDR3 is CARRLARETEYH.

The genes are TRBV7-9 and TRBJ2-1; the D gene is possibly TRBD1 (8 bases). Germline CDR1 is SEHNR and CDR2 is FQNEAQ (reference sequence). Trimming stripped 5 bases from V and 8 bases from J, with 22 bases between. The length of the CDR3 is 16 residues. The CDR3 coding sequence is TGTGCCAGCAGCCAGGGGGCGGGGAGGGGTCAGGATGAGCAGTTCTTC. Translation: CASSQGAGRGQDEQFF.

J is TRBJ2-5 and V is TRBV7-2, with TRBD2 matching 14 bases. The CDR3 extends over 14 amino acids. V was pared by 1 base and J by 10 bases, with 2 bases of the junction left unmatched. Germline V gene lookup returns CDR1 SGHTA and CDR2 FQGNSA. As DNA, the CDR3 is TGTGCCAGCAGCTTAGGGACTAGCGGGGGGAACCAGTACTTC. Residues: CASSLGTSGGNQYF.

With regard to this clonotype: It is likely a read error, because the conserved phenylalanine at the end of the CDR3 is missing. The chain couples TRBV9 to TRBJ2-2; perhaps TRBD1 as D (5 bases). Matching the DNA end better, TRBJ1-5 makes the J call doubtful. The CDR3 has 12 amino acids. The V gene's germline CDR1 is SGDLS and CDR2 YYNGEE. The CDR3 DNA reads TGTGCCAGCAGCTTAGAGCGGGGGGAGCAGCATTAC. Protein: CASSLERGEQHY.

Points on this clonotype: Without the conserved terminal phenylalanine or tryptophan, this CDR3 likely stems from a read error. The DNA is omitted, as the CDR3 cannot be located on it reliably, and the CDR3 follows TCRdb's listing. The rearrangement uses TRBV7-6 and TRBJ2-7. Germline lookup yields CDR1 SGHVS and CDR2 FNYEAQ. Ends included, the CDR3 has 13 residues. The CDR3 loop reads CASSLSAYNSQHH.

As DNA, the CDR3 is TGTGCCAGCAGCTTAGGGACAGCCCGCAACCGTGCCCAGCATTTT. This gives the protein CASSLGTARNRAQHF. The V call is TRBV7-8, the J call TRBJ1-5; tentatively, D is TRBD1 (6 bases). This CDR3 spans 15 amino acids. The V end was cut by 1 base, the J end by 11 bases, with 18 bases between. CDR1 and CDR2 from the germline V gene are SGHVS and FQNEAQ.

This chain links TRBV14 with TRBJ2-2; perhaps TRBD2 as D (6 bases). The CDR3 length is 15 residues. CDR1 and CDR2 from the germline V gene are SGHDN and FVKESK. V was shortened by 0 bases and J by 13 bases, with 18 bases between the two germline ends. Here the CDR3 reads CASSQDQGGSVGLFF. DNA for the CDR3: TGTGCCAGCAGCCAAGATCAAGGAGGGTCCGTGGGGCTGTTTTTT.